The 32 T cell receptor beta chains reported below all come from one sample, sequenced in a study of T-cell reconstitution after alpha-beta-depleted transplantation in children. Unique molecular identifiers were used in preparing the TCRbeta library. TCRdb ran MiXCR on the PCR reads and lists one entry per CDR3 protein. The data hold about 110,000 distinct CDR3 sequences, with about 21% observed a single time. This specimen consisted of PBMCs, mostly from graft donor cells, obtained 180 days after TCRalphabeta/CD19-depleted stem cell transplant. These receptors originate from a male patient aged 2-15 years who had a stem cell transplant for chronic granulomatous disease, so the T cells may come from the graft donor.

This clonotype showed up many times. The chain links TRBV6-5 to TRBJ1-1; no firm D call. Germline CDR1 and CDR2: MNHEY and SVGAGI. There are 13 residues in the CDR3. With 2 bases removed from V and 1 base from J, the gap between germline ends came to 5 bases. The DNA for the CDR3 is TGTGCCAGCAGTTACAATACGAACACTGAAGCTTTCTTT. Its protein is CASSYNTNTEAFF.

This clonotype was counted many times. This chain uses TRBV27 with TRBJ1-1; D remains unclear. V lost 7 bases and J 4 bases, leaving 19 bases between the germline ends. The CDR3 spans 15 residues. Germline loops: CDR1 MNHEY, CDR2 SMNVEV (reference sequence). CDR3 loop: CASTQTATPITEAFF. CDR3 DNA sequence: TGTGCCAGCACCCAGACGGCCACCCCAATCACTGAAGCTTTCTTT.

V gene TRBV12-3 or TRBV12-4 combines with J gene TRBJ2-7, with 7 bases matching TRBD1. With 2 bases clipped from V and 10 bases from J, the junction kept 8 bases outside the gene matches. The CDR3 loop spans 13 amino acids. In DNA form, the CDR3 reads TGTGCCAGCAGTTTATCTGAGGGGGCAGGACAGTACTTC. Residues: CASSLSEGAGQYF.

The chain carries TRBV27 and TRBJ1-1, with D unclear. V was cut by 1 base and J by 1 base, with 7 bases left in between. From germline, CDR1 is MNHEY and CDR2 SMNVEV (reference sequence). The CDR3 loop spans 14 amino acids. The CDR3 region has the DNA TGTGCCAGCAGTTTATTGGGTACGAACACTGAAGCTTTCTTT. It codes for CASSLLGTNTEAFF.

This chain joins TRBV18 and TRBJ2-2; maybe TRBD1 (6 bases). The CDR3 runs to 16 residues. Trimming shortened V by 1 base and J by 3 bases, and 12 bases separated the two germline ends. Germline-derived CDR1 and CDR2 are KGHSH and LQKENI. CDR3 in DNA: TGTGCCAGCTCACCACGGGACACAAAAGACACCGGGGAGCTGTTTTTT. This codes for CASSPRDTKDTGELFF. Using reference TRBV18 and TRBJ2-2 for the parts outside the CDR3, the full variable domain is NAGVMQNPRHLVRRRGQEARLRCSPMKGHSHVYWYRQLPEEGLKFMVYLQKENIIDESGMPKERFSAEFPKEGPSILRIQQVVRGDSAAYFCASSPRDTKDTGELFFGEGSRLTVL.

This clonotype has at least ten counts. The V and J genes are TRBV29-1 and TRBJ2-1; TRBD2 matches at 9 bases. Germline V gene sequence: CDR1 SQVTM, CDR2 ANQGSEA. CDR3 length: 16 residues. Trimming cost V 4 bases and J 2 bases; bases outside gene matches: 9. The CDR3 protein is CSVVSSGEPTYNEQFF. Here the CDR3 DNA reads TGCAGCGTTGTGTCTAGCGGGGAGCCCACCTACAATGAGCAGTTCTTC.

There are many counts of this clonotype. V usage is TRBV20-1 and J usage is TRBJ2-1, with 7 nucleotides matching TRBD2. Germline V gene data show CDR1 as DFQATT and CDR2 as SNEGSKA (reference sequence). The ends lost 7 bases at V and 4 bases at J; junction bases unmatched: 10. This CDR3 contains 14 residues. In DNA form, the CDR3 reads TGCAGTGTCAGGCGGCGGGAGAAATACAATGAGCAGTTCTTC. Translating gives CSVRRREKYNEQFF.

This clonotype came up many times. The V and J genes are TRBV18 and TRBJ1-5; a weak D match, TRBD1 (5 bases). The CDR3 contains 15 residues. Germline CDR1 reads KGHSH; CDR2 reads LQKENI. V was pared by 3 bases and J by 4 bases, with 13 bases between. The CDR3 is CASSPTVGINQPQHF. CDR3 nucleotide sequence: TGTGCCAGCTCACCGACAGTCGGGATAAATCAGCCCCAGCATTTT. The entire variable domain, with the rest obtained from reference TRBV18 and TRBJ1-5, is as follows: NAGVMQNPRHLVRRRGQEARLRCSPMKGHSHVYWYRQLPEEGLKFMVYLQKENIIDESGMPKERFSAEFPKEGPSILRIQQVVRGDSAAYFCASSPTVGINQPQHFGDGTRLSIL.

This clonotype was seen repeatedly, ten times or more. V usage is TRBV12-3 or TRBV12-4 and J usage is TRBJ2-1; unclear D gene. Trimming cost V 5 bases and J 4 bases, with 15 bases left between them. The length of the CDR3 is 15 residues. The CDR3: CASSPPGVGYNEQFF. In nucleotides, the CDR3 is TGTGCCAGCAGTCCCCCAGGAGTCGGGTACAATGAGCAGTTCTTC.

This clonotype occurred many times. The V and J genes are TRBV20-1 and TRBJ2-3, with D unresolved. Germline CDR1 is DFQATT and CDR2 is SNEGSKA (reference sequence). The CDR3 has 11 residues. CDR3 protein: CGPVLADTQYF. The CDR3 DNA reads TGCGGTCCGGTGTTGGCAGATACGCAGTATTTT.

This clonotype was found many times. The CDR3 bases are TGCAGTGCCCAACGACAGGGGGCCAACGAGCAGTACTTC. Translating it yields CSAQRQGANEQYF. The V call is TRBV20-1, the J call TRBJ2-7, with 10 bases that match TRBD1. The CDR3 spans 13 residues. With V trimmed by 6 bases and J by 5 bases, 7 bases remained unmatched. CDR1 is DFQATT and CDR2 is SNEGSKA in the germline V gene (reference sequence).

The chain is built from TRBV7-8 and TRBJ1-6; 8 nucleotides match TRBD1. CDR3 length equals 15 residues. Germline lookup yields CDR1 SGHVS and CDR2 FQNEAQ. Germline trimming cut 2 bases from V and 7 bases from J; bases unmatched to any gene: 4. The CDR3 loop reads CASSLSQGANSPLHF. CDR3 nucleotide sequence: TGTGCCAGCAGCTTAAGCCAGGGGGCCAATTCACCCCTCCACTTT.

The chain joins TRBV5-1 to TRBJ2-1; D might be TRBD2 (5 bases). V lost 2 bases to trimming and J lost 0 bases, with 9 bases between them. Germline V lookup: CDR1 SGHRS, CDR2 YFSETQ. The length of the CDR3 is 15 residues. The DNA for the CDR3 is TGCGCCAGCAGCTTTGCGGGTCGCTCCTACAATGAGCAGTTCTTC. As protein: CASSFAGRSYNEQFF.

The gene calls are TRBV20-1 and TRBJ1-2, with D uncertain. Germline CDR1 DFQATT, CDR2 SNEGSKA (reference sequence). V shed 0 bases and J shed 7 bases, with 12 bases lying between them. The length of the CDR3 is 13 residues. The CDR3 loop reads CSARDTQKTGYTF. CDR3 bases: TGCAGTGCTAGAGATACACAAAAGACTGGCTACACCTTC.

This clonotype was found many times. V usage is TRBV20-1 and J usage is TRBJ1-2, with TRBD1 matching over 9 bases. Per germline, CDR1 DFQATT and CDR2 SNEGSKA (reference sequence). J gave up 2 bases and V 5 bases, and 12 bases lay outside the gene matches. The CDR3 extends over 16 amino acids. The CDR3 DNA reads as TGCAGTGCTCATAAAAGGACAGGGGTAAAGAACTATGGCTACACCTTC. It encodes CSAHKRTGVKNYGYTF.

This clonotype came up a few times. The chain recombines TRBV11-2 with TRBJ2-7; tentative D call: TRBD2 (7 bases). The CDR3 is made up of 15 amino acids. The germline gives CDR1 SGHAT, CDR2 FQNNGV. Trimming cost V 0 bases and J 2 bases, with 11 bases left between them. CDR3 sequence: CASSLERGPTYEQYF. In DNA, the CDR3 is TGTGCCAGCAGCTTAGAGCGGGGGCCTACCTACGAGCAGTACTTC.

The chain recombines TRBV29-1 with TRBJ2-3; TRBD2 might be the D (5 bases). The CDR3 extends over 13 amino acids. The germline CDR1 and CDR2 sequences are SQVTM and ANQGSEA. Trimming left V 3 bases short and J 4 bases short, with 11 bases between. The chain's CDR3 is CSVDYTAADTQYF. DNA of the CDR3: TGCAGCGTTGACTATACAGCGGCAGATACGCAGTATTTT.

This clonotype was detected many times. The rearrangement joins TRBV20-1 to TRBJ2-1; D ambiguous. Trimming removed 2 bases at V and 1 base at J, with 9 bases between. The germline CDR1 and CDR2 sequences are DFQATT and SNEGSKA (reference sequence). There are 14 residues in the CDR3. The CDR3 nucleotides read TGCAGTGCTAGATCCCCTAGGTCCTACAATGAGCAGTTCTTC. Protein product: CSARSPRSYNEQFF.

This clonotype was seen once. A junction boundary mismatches the germline segment, possibly from a read error. The rearrangement uses TRBV10-2 and TRBJ2-7; 9 bases are shared with TRBD1. The CDR3 spans 12 residues. CDR1 is WSHSY and CDR2 is SAAADI in the germline V gene. The CDR3 DNA reads as TGCCCCAGCTCGGGACAGGGCTACGAGCAGTACTTC. The encoded protein is CPSSGQGYEQYF.

This clonotype appeared many times. This chain uses TRBV20-1 with TRBJ2-3; 9 nucleotides line up with TRBD1. CDR1 and CDR2 from the germline V gene are DFQATT and SNEGSKA (reference sequence). The CDR3 has 15 residues. V lost 3 bases to trimming and J lost 5 bases; unmatched junction nucleotides: 9. The CDR3 loop is CSARDRGAPIDTQYF. As DNA, the CDR3 is TGCAGTGCTAGGGACAGGGGTGCGCCGATAGATACGCAGTATTTT.

J is TRBJ2-3 and V is TRBV27; 7 bases agree with TRBD2. CDR3 length equals 15 residues. V trimming: 5 bases; J trimming: 7 bases; junction bases outside the gene matches: 12. Germline CDR1 reads MNHEY; CDR2 reads SMNVEV (reference sequence). CDR3 in amino acids: CASSPLAGYLNTQYF. CDR3 coding DNA: TGTGCCAGCAGTCCTTTAGCGGGCTACCTCAATACGCAGTATTTT.

This rearrangement joins TRBV5-1 to TRBJ2-7, with TRBD1 matching 10 bases. Germline V lookup: CDR1 SGHRS, CDR2 YFSETQ. The V segment lost 2 bases and the J segment 3 bases; nucleotides outside the gene matches: 5. The CDR3 runs 15 residues. CDR3: CASSFTGQGGYEQYF. The CDR3 region has the DNA TGCGCCAGCAGCTTTACCGGACAGGGGGGCTACGAGCAGTACTTC.

The chain employs TRBV12-3 or TRBV12-4 and TRBJ1-1, with D possibly TRBD1 on 5 matching bases. Trimming removed 3 bases from V and 3 bases from J, with 14 bases in between. The length of the CDR3 is 15 residues. CDR3: CASSFGGKRYTEAFF. The CDR3 nucleotides read TGTGCCAGCAGTTTTGGGGGAAAAAGATACACTGAAGCTTTCTTT.

At least ten counts were recorded for this clonotype. The rearrangement uses TRBV9 and TRBJ1-2; 8 positions match TRBD1. The CDR3 runs 16 residues. V was clipped by 4 bases and J by 0 bases; unmatched bases: 8. CDR1 is SGDLS, CDR2 YYNGEE, per germline. The CDR3 region has the DNA TGTGCCAGCAGCCCCCAGACAGGGGAAGCTAACTATGGCTACACCTTC. Protein: CASSPQTGEANYGYTF. Complete variable domain (other parts from reference TRBV9 and TRBJ1-2): DSGVTQTPKHLITATGQRVTLRCSPRSGDLSVYWYQQSLDQGLQFLIQYYNGEERAKGNILERFSAQQFPDLHSELNLSSLELGDSALYFCASSPQTGEANYGYTFGSGTRLTVV.

Ten or more counts support this clonotype. The chain uses TRBV5-4 and TRBJ2-7, with TRBD2 matching 11 bases. Unmatched junction bases numbered 6, after V lost 5 bases and J lost 5 bases. This CDR3 is built from 14 residues. Germline values: CDR1 SGHNT, CDR2 YYREEE (reference sequence). In DNA, the CDR3 is TGTGCCAGCAGTTCGGGACTAGCGGTCCACGAGCAGTACTTC. Its protein product is CASSSGLAVHEQYF.

This clonotype was observed a single time. The genes are TRBV7-8 and TRBJ2-1, with 10 positions matching TRBD2. Germline V gene data show CDR1 as SGHVS and CDR2 as FQNEAQ. This CDR3 has 15 residues. The junction had 4 bases not matched to a gene; V was cut back by 1 base and J by 7 bases. CDR3 region: CASSLVAGGGNEQFF. The CDR3 DNA sequence: TGTGCCAGCAGCTTAGTAGCGGGAGGTGGAAATGAGCAGTTCTTC.

Ten or more counts support this clonotype. This rearrangement joins TRBV6-6 to TRBJ2-7, with a possible D match to TRBD2 (6 bases). Germline V gene sequence: CDR1 MNHNY, CDR2 SVGAGI (reference sequence). Trimming cost V 6 bases and J 3 bases, with 12 bases left between them. The CDR3 sequence is 13 residues long. The CDR3 DNA follows: TGTGCCAGCAGCCGGGACTCCCACTACGAGCAGTACTTC. Amino acid sequence: CASSRDSHYEQYF.

The V gene is TRBV12-3 or TRBV12-4, the J gene TRBJ1-1; no clear D. The CDR3 length is 17 residues. V lost 5 bases to trimming and J lost 3 bases, with 22 bases between them. CDR3 in DNA: TGTGCCAGCAGTCTAGGTTATGGGCGTTTACGGGACACTGAAGCTTTCTTT. Translation gives CASSLGYGRLRDTEAFF.

The rearrangement links TRBV20-1 to TRBJ2-1; 7 bases are shared with TRBD2. This CDR3 contains 17 residues. The germline gives CDR1 DFQATT, CDR2 SNEGSKA (reference sequence). Unmatched junction bases numbered 13, after V lost 3 bases and J lost 2 bases. The CDR3: CSASALIRAGAYNEQFF. The DNA of the CDR3 is TGCAGTGCTAGTGCCCTCATAAGGGCGGGAGCCTACAATGAGCAGTTCTTC.

The genes are TRBV21-1 and TRBJ2-4. TRBV21-1 is classified as a pseudogene. This CDR3 is 17 amino acids long. The chain's CDR3 is CASSKGEGGKTKNIQYF. For the CDR3, the DNA is TGTGCCAGCAGCAAAGGTGAAGGGGGCAAGACCAAAAACATTCAGTACTTC.

In its sample, this clonotype was seen many times. V gene TRBV29-1 combines with J gene TRBJ1-2; D is unresolved. CDR3 length equals 12 residues. Trimming pared 6 bases from V and 1 base from J, leaving 9 bases between. The V gene's germline CDR1 is SQVTM and CDR2 ANQGSEA. DNA of the CDR3: TGCAGCGTCGACCGGGATAACTATGGCTACACCTTC. This gives the protein CSVDRDNYGYTF.

This clonotype was counted at least ten times. This chain links TRBV5-1 with TRBJ2-2; the match to TRBD2 covers 13 bases. The germline CDR1 and CDR2 sequences are SGHRS and YFSETQ. This CDR3 is 16 amino acids long. Germline trimming cut 4 bases from V and 6 bases from J; bases unmatched to any gene: 6. CDR3 amino acids: CASSQGLAGDPGELFF. CDR3 coding DNA: TGCGCCAGCAGCCAAGGACTAGCGGGAGACCCCGGGGAGCTGTTTTTT.